This entry lists 26 T cell receptor beta chains sequenced from one sample in a study of blood T cell repertoires in COVID-19. Repertoires were generated with immunoSEQ multiplex PCR, while TCRdb's copy carries only in-frame clones and drops some. In the table there are a few hundred thousand clones, roughly 80% of which are singletons. The sequenced sample consisted of peripheral blood. The source of these receptors is a woman younger than 30 with acute or convalescent COVID-19.

In this sample, this clone turned up a few times. V usage is TRBV29-1 and J usage is TRBJ1-5; TRBD1 matches 7 bases. Germline CDR1 reads SQVTM; CDR2 reads ANQGSEA. The CDR3 is 13 residues long. The ends lost 6 bases at V and 5 bases at J; junction bases unmatched: 7. Here the CDR3 DNA reads TGCAGCGTGGTTGACCAGGGGGATCAGCCCCAGCATTTT. Residues: CSVVDQGDQPQHF.

This chain joins TRBV3-1 (or the pseudogene TRBV3-2) and TRBJ2-1, with a weak D call TRBD2 (6 bases). The CDR3 sequence is 15 residues long. V lost 3 bases to trimming and J lost 4 bases, with 13 bases between them. Germline V CDR1 and CDR2: LGHDT, YNNKEL (reference sequence). CDR3 in amino acids: CASSHGGSGYNEQFF. The CDR3 DNA sequence: TGTGCCAGCAGCCATGGGGGGTCGGGGTACAATGAGCAGTTCTTC.

The chain joins TRBV18 to TRBJ2-5, with 11 positions matching TRBD2. This CDR3 contains 15 residues. CDR1 is KGHSH, CDR2 LQKENI, per germline. J gave up 1 base and V 6 bases, and 4 bases lay outside the gene matches. The CDR3 loop reads CASSLGLAAQETQYF. CDR3 DNA: TGTGCCAGCTCCTTGGGACTAGCGGCCCAAGAGACCCAGTACTTC.

The chain employs TRBV27 and TRBJ1-4, with D maybe TRBD1 (6 bases). The germline CDR1 and CDR2 sequences are MNHEY and SMNVEV (reference sequence). The V end lost 1 base, the J end lost 10 bases, and 22 bases lay between the germline ends. The CDR3 is 17 residues long. The DNA for the CDR3 is TGTGCCAGCAGTTTATTGGGGTCGGGGGGGCAAGAGGGAAAACTGTTTTTT. This translates into CASSLLGSGGQEGKLFF.

The chain couples TRBV10-3 to TRBJ1-1; a possible D gene is TRBD1 (6 bases). The ends were cut back, 3 bases at V and 7 bases at J, with 12 bases in the middle. CDR1 and CDR2 (germline): ENHRY, SYGVKD. CDR3 length: 13 residues. CDR3 DNA: TGTGCCATCAGTGATTTCGGACAGAGTGAAGCTTTCTTT. Translation: CAISDFGQSEAFF.

V usage is TRBV4-3 and J usage is TRBJ2-3; 11 bases align to TRBD2. Losses at the gene ends were 0 bases for V and 4 bases for J; bases not matched to a gene: 9. CDR1 and CDR2 (germline): LGHNA, YSLEER. The CDR3 consists of 18 residues. The CDR3: CASSQDIAGGFVADTQYF. The CDR3 bases are TGCGCCAGCAGCCAAGATATAGCGGGAGGGTTCGTTGCAGATACGCAGTATTTT.

The chain is built from TRBV19 and TRBJ2-5, with D uncertain. The CDR3 has 15 residues. The germline V gene has CDR1 LNHDA and CDR2 SQIVND (reference sequence). V shed 1 base and J shed 0 bases, with 9 bases lying between them. Here the CDR3 reads CASSIGRLDQETQYF. The CDR3, as DNA: TGTGCCAGTAGTATAGGACGACTTGACCAAGAGACCCAGTACTTC.

This clone showed up just a few times. The CDR3 DNA sequence: TGTGCCAGCAGCCGCGGACTAGCTGCAGATACGCAGTATTTT. Residues: CASSRGLAADTQYF. This rearrangement joins TRBV9 to TRBJ2-3; 8 positions agree with TRBD2. V shed 4 bases and J 4 bases; nucleotides not matched to a gene: 5. Germline V gene lookup returns CDR1 SGDLS and CDR2 YYNGEE. The CDR3 loop spans 14 amino acids.

The rearrangement links TRBV11-2 to TRBJ2-7; D might be TRBD1 (6 bases). CDR1 and CDR2 (germline): SGHAT, FQNNGV. V was trimmed by 2 bases and J by 3 bases, leaving 11 bases between them. The CDR3 has 14 amino acids. CDR3 loop: CASSLLTGFYEQYF. The CDR3 DNA follows: TGTGCCAGCAGCTTATTGACAGGCTTCTACGAGCAGTACTTC.

V and J are TRBV7-6 and TRBJ1-4; D unclear. V gave up 0 bases and J gave up 2 bases, with 7 bases separating them. Germline V gene sequence: CDR1 SGHVS, CDR2 FNYEAQ. This CDR3 comprises 15 residues. CDR3 nucleotide sequence: TGTGCCAGCAGCTTAGCCGGGGAGACTAATGAAAAACTGTTTTTT. Residues: CASSLAGETNEKLFF.

V is TRBV11-2 and J is TRBJ1-3; tentatively, D is TRBD1 (6 bases). The CDR3 extends over 16 amino acids. V was cut by 1 base and J by 2 bases, with 12 bases left in between. Looked up from germline, CDR1 is SGHAT and CDR2 is FQNNGV. The CDR3 DNA reads as TGTGCCAGCAGCTTAGTAGGGGGTAGGACTGGAAACACCATATATTTT. Translated: CASSLVGGRTGNTIYF.

The chain employs TRBV6-8 and TRBJ1-1, with a possible D match to TRBD1 (6 bases). In germline, CDR1 is MNHGY, CDR2 SAAAGT. V was cut by 3 bases and J by 1 base, with 12 bases left in between. CDR3 length: 15 amino acids. The CDR3 DNA follows: TGTGCCAGCAGTTATGACAGGATAACGAACACTGAAGCTTTCTTT. It encodes CASSYDRITNTEAFF.

The chain carries TRBV28 and TRBJ2-7, with TRBD2 identical over 11 bases. The trim removed 5 bases at V and 0 bases at J, leaving 6 bases unmatched. The CDR3 has 16 amino acids. CDR1 and CDR2 (germline): MDHEN, SYDVKM. Written as DNA, the CDR3 is TGTGCCAGCAGTCCCTGGACTAGCGGGTTCTCCTACGAGCAGTACTTC. Its protein is CASSPWTSGFSYEQYF.

The rearrangement uses TRBV30 and TRBJ1-1; no reliable D call. The CDR3 totals 13 residues. The ends were cut back, 2 bases at V and 0 bases at J, with 7 bases in the middle. Germline loops: CDR1 GTSNPN, CDR2 SVGIG (reference sequence). The CDR3 protein is CAWSQQMNTEAFF. CDR3 in DNA: TGTGCCTGGAGTCAACAGATGAACACTGAAGCTTTCTTT.

The J gene is TRBJ2-7, the V gene TRBV6-5, with D tentatively TRBD1 (5 bases). The CDR3 is 13 amino acids. Germline CDR1 is MNHEY and CDR2 is SVGAGI. Trimming left V 2 bases short and J 6 bases short, with 11 bases between. The CDR3 sequence: CASSYTTGSEQYF. In nucleotides, the CDR3 is TGTGCCAGCAGTTACACTACAGGATCCGAGCAGTACTTC.

The rearrangement links TRBV4-3 to TRBJ2-1, with 9 bases that match TRBD2. The CDR3 spans 17 residues. With 0 bases clipped from V and 9 bases from J, the junction kept 12 bases outside the gene matches. Germline loops: CDR1 LGHNA, CDR2 YSLEER. The chain's CDR3 is CASSQDMMASGVSEQFF. DNA for the CDR3: TGCGCCAGCAGCCAAGATATGATGGCTAGCGGGGTCAGTGAGCAGTTCTTC.

This clone appeared a single time. V is TRBV20-1 and J is TRBJ1-2, with unresolved D. Trimming left V 1 base short and J 5 bases short, with 5 bases between. CDR1 and CDR2 (germline): DFQATT, SNEGSKA (reference sequence). The CDR3 is 11 amino acids. The CDR3: CSARGQYGYTF. Written as DNA, the CDR3 is TGCAGTGCTAGAGGGCAATATGGCTACACCTTC.

This rearrangement joins TRBV10-3 to TRBJ2-3; 9 nucleotides agree with TRBD1. The germline CDR1 and CDR2 sequences are ENHRY and SYGVKD. J gave up 3 bases and V 3 bases, and 7 bases lay outside the gene matches. The length of the CDR3 is 16 residues. CDR3 sequence (DNA): TGTGCCATCAGTGAACAGGGACAGGGTAGGACAGATACGCAGTATTTT. Translated: CAISEQGQGRTDTQYF.

The chain is built from TRBV4-3 and TRBJ1-1; no definite D call. Germline loops: CDR1 LGHNA, CDR2 YSLEER. V lost 0 bases and J 5 bases, leaving 25 bases between the germline ends. The CDR3 contains 19 residues. The CDR3 sequence: CASSQDGKAVRSFRTEAFF. CDR3 coding DNA: TGCGCCAGCAGCCAAGATGGAAAGGCAGTCCGCAGTTTCAGGACTGAAGCTTTCTTT.

The chain carries TRBV19 and TRBJ2-1, with 13 bases that match TRBD2. Trimming removed 1 base from V and 7 bases from J; junction bases left unmatched: 7. This CDR3 is built from 17 residues. Germline lookup yields CDR1 LNHDA and CDR2 SQIVND (reference sequence). In DNA form, the CDR3 reads TGTGCCAGTAGTATAGCCACTAGCGGGAGGGCCGTGAATGAGCAGTTCTTC. It is translated as CASSIATSGRAVNEQFF.

V gene TRBV19 combines with J gene TRBJ2-7, with 10 bases matching TRBD1. Germline trimming cut 1 base from V and 2 bases from J; bases unmatched to any gene: 2. Germline V gives CDR1 LNHDA, CDR2 SQIVND (reference sequence). This CDR3 has 15 residues. CDR3 protein: CASSIGTGGPYEQYF. CDR3 DNA: TGTGCCAGTAGTATAGGGACAGGGGGACCCTACGAGCAGTACTTC.

The chain couples TRBV3-1 (or the pseudogene TRBV3-2) to TRBJ2-2, with 10 bases that match TRBD2. J lost 4 bases, V lost 4 bases, and 9 bases had no gene match. This CDR3 is built from 17 residues. The germline CDR1 and CDR2 sequences are LGHDT and YNNKEL (reference sequence). CDR3 bases: TGTGCCAGCAGCCGTGCGAGACTAGCGGGTTTCACCGGGGAGCTGTTTTTT. Translated: CASSRARLAGFTGELFF.

This chain connects TRBV19 to TRBJ2-1; TRBD2 aligns across 8 bases. The CDR3 is 18 residues long. Trimming at V came to 5 bases and at J to 2 bases, leaving 14 bases not matched to a gene. Germline CDR1 LNHDA, CDR2 SQIVND (reference sequence). CDR3: CASSAGPGAGGPYNEQFF. CDR3 nucleotides: TGTGCCAGTAGTGCCGGTCCTGGGGCGGGAGGTCCCTACAATGAGCAGTTCTTC.

The chain carries TRBV11-2 and TRBJ2-7, with 9 nucleotides matching TRBD1. The CDR3 is made up of 16 amino acids. V gave up 3 bases and J gave up 4 bases; unmatched junction bases: 10. From germline, CDR1 is SGHAT and CDR2 FQNNGV. In nucleotides, the CDR3 is TGTGCCAGCAGCTTCGGACAGGGGACCCTTAGGTACGAGCAGTACTTC. Its protein is CASSFGQGTLRYEQYF.

The chain carries TRBV13 and TRBJ1-2; TRBD1 agrees at 10 bases. After removal of 5 bases from V and 7 bases from J, the junction contained 4 bases not matched to a gene. CDR3 length: 13 residues. The germline V gene encodes CDR1 PRHDT and CDR2 FYEKMQ (reference sequence). CDR3 sequence: CASSPGTGVGYTF. CDR3 bases: TGTGCCAGCAGCCCGGGGACAGGGGTTGGCTACACCTTC. Full variable domain (rest looked up from reference TRBV13 and TRBJ1-2): AAGVIQSPRHLIKEKRETATLKCYPIPRHDTVYWYQQGPGQDPQFLISFYEKMQSDKGSIPDRFSAQQFSDYHSELNMSSLELGDSALYFCASSPGTGVGYTFGSGTRLTVV.

This chain joins TRBV6-6 and TRBJ2-2; 9 nucleotides match TRBD1. J was trimmed by 3 bases and V by 5 bases; bases with no gene match: 4. The length of the CDR3 is 15 residues. The germline V gene has CDR1 MNHNY and CDR2 SVGAGI (reference sequence). This chain's CDR3 is CASSPRDRDTGELFF. The CDR3 DNA reads as TGTGCCAGCAGTCCCCGGGACAGGGACACCGGGGAGCTGTTTTTT.